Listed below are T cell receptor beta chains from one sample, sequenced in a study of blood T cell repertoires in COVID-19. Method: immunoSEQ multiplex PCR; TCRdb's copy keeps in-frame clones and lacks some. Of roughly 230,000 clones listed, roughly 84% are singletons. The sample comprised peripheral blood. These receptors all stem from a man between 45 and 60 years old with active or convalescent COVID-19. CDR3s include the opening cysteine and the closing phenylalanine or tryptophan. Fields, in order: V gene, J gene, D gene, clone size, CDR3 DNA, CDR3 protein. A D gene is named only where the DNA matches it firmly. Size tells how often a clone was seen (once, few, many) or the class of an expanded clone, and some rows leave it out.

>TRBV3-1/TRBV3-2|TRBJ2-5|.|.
TGTGCCAGCAGCCAAGGCCCCAACGGGGAGGATGGGGAGGAGACCCAGTACTTC
CASSQGPNGEDGEETQYF
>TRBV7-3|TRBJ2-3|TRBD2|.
TGTGCCAGCAGCTTATCGGGGGGAAGCACAGATACGCAGTATTTT
CASSLSGGSTDTQYF
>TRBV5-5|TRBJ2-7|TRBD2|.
TGTGCCAGCAGCTTGGGAGCGGGGGGGCTCTACGAGCAGTACTTC
CASSLGAGGLYEQYF
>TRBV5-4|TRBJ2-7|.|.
TGTGCCAGCAGCTTGGAGGCAGGGCTCGAGCAGTACTTC
CASSLEAGLEQYF
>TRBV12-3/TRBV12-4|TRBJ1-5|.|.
TGTGCCAGCAGTTACATGGTGAATCAGCCCCAGCATTTT
CASSYMVNQPQHF
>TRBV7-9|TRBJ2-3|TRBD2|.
TGTGCCAGCAGCCCGGGACTAGCGGGGGGGCAGGGCACAGATACGCAGTATTTT
CASSPGLAGGQGTDTQYF
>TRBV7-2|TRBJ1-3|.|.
TGTGCCAGCAGCTTAGGGGCGGGTGGGGGAAACACCATATATTTT
CASSLGAGGGNTIYF
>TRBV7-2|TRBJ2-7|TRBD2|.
TGTGCCAGCACCTTGACTAGCGCCAACGGGTACGAGCAGTACTTC
CASTLTSANGYEQYF
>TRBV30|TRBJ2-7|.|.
TGTGCCTGGAGTGCAGGAGGGTCCCCCTACGAGCAGTACTTC
CAWSAGGSPYEQYF
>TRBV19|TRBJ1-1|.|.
TGTGCCAGTAGTATAGTCAGGGCTGGGACTGAAGCTTTCTTT
CASSIVRAGTEAFF
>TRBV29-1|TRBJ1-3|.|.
TGCAGCGTTGAAGATGGAGAGGCTGGAAACACCATATATTTT
CSVEDGEAGNTIYF
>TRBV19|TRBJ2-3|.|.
TGTGCCAGTAGTTCGACTCCAGATACGCAGTATTTT
CASSSTPDTQYF
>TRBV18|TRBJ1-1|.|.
TGTGCCAGCTCACCACGTGAGGAGGTGGGCACTGAAGCTTTCTTT
CASSPREEVGTEAFF
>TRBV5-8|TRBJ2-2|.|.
TGTGCCAGCAGCCACTCTAACACCGGGGAGCTGTTTTTT
CASSHSNTGELFF
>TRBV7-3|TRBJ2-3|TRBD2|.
TGTGCCAGCAGCAGACTAGCGGGGGGAGCCACAGATACGCAGTATTTT
CASSRLAGGATDTQYF
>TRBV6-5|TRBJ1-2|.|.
TGTGCCAGCCTCCGGACAGACTACTATGGCTACACCTTC
CASLRTDYYGYTF
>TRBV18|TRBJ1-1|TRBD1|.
TGTGCCAGCTCACCCCATGCACAGGGGACTGTGAACACTGAAGCTTTCTTT
CASSPHAQGTVNTEAFF
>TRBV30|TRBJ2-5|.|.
TGTGCCTGGAGTGTAGGTGGAGTGGCAGAGACCCAGTACTTC
CAWSVGGVAETQYF
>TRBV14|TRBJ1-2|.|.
TGTGCCAGCAGCCAAGATCAGAACAGGAACTATGGCTACACCTTC
CASSQDQNRNYGYTF
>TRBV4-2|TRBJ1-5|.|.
TGTGCCAGCAGCCAAGCACAGGGCAATCAGCCCCAGCATTTT
CASSQAQGNQPQHF
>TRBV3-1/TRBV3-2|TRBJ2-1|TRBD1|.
TGTGCCAGCAGCCAAGTAGGAGGACAGGGGGCGTCGAATGAGCAGTTCTTC
CASSQVGGQGASNEQFF
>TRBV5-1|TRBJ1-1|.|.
TGCGCCAGCAGCTGGTTAGGAGGAGAGAACACTGAAGCTTTCTTT
CASSWLGGENTEAFF
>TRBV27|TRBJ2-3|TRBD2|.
TGTGCCAGCAGTTTATCAGGGATTAGCGGGGCCTCTAGCACAGATACGCAGTATTTT
CASSLSGISGASSTDTQYF
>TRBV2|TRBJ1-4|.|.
TGTGCCAGCAGCGCCGGCCGACAAGAAAAACTGTTTTTT
CASSAGRQEKLFF
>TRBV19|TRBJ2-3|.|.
TGTGCCAGTAGTATAGACCCGGTATTAGCCACAGATACGCAGTATTTT
CASSIDPVLATDTQYF
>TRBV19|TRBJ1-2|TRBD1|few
TGTGCCAGTGCCCGGGACAGGGTGGGCTACACCTTC
CASARDRVGYTF
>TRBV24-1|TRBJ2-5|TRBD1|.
TGTGCCACGAGGGGACAGGGGTTGAAAGGCGAGACCCAGTACTTC
CATRGQGLKGETQYF
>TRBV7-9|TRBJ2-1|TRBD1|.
TGTGCCAGCAGCTTAGATAGGACAGGGAACAATGAGCAGTTCTTC
CASSLDRTGNNEQFF
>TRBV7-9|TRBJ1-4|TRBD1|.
TGTGCCAGCAGCTTAGCGCCAGGGACAGGACCCTTTAATGAAAAACTGTTTTTT
CASSLAPGTGPFNEKLFF
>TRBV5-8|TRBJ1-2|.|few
TGTGCCAGCAGCTTAGTCAGTAACTATGGCTACACCTTC
CASSLVSNYGYTF
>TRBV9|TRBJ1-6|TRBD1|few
TGTGCCAGCAGCGTCAACCGGGACAGACATTCACCCCTCCACTTT
CASSVNRDRHSPLHF
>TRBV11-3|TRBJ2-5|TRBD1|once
TGTGCCAGCAGCTTTGGGGACAGGGGGGTACAAGAGACCCAGTACTTC
CASSFGDRGVQETQYF
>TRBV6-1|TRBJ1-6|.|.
TGTGCCAGCAGTGAAAGGGGATCTTATAATTCACCCCTCCACTTT
CASSERGSYNSPLHF
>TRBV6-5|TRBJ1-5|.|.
TGTGCCAGCAGTTACGGGGGGGGGAGAGGTAATCAGCCCCAGCATTTT
CASSYGGGRGNQPQHF
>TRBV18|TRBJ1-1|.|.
TGTGCCAGCTCACCACCGACAGGTTGGGGCACTGAAGCTTTCTTT
CASSPPTGWGTEAFF
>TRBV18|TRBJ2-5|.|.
TGTGCCAGCTCACGCGTCCACTTGTTCCTGGAGACCCAGTACTTC
CASSRVHLFLETQYF
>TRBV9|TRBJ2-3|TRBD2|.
TGTGCCACCGCCGGCGGGGGGGTCACAGATACGCAGTATTTT
CATAGGGVTDTQYF
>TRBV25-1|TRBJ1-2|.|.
TGTGCCAGCAGTGAATTTGAGAACTATGGCTACACCTTC
CASSEFENYGYTF
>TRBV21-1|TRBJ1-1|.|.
TGTGCCCGCGGGGCGGGGCTGGACACTGAAGCTTTCTTT
CARGAGLDTEAFF
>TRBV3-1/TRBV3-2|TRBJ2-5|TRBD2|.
TGTGCCAGCAGCCACCTAGCGGGGGGCCAAGAGACCCAGTACTTC
CASSHLAGGQETQYF
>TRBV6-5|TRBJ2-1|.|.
TGTGCCAGCAGTTACTCGGGGCTAGCGAACAATGAGCAGTTCTTC
CASSYSGLANNEQFF
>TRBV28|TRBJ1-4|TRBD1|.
TGTGCCAGCAGTTCCGGGACAGGGGAAGAAAAACTGTTTTTT
CASSSGTGEEKLFF
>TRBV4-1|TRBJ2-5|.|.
TGCGCCAGCAGCCATTTGGACACCGGGGAGACCCAGTACTTC
CASSHLDTGETQYF
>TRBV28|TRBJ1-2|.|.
TGTGCCAGCAGATGGGGGGGTGAATTGTGGGGCTACACCTTC
CASRWGGELWGYTF
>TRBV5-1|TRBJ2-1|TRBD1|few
TGCGCCAGCAGCCCGGACGGGACAGGGAACAATGAGCAGTTCTTC
CASSPDGTGNNEQFF
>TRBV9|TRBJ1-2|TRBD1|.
TGTGCCAGCACCCAGGGGGGAGCTAACTATGGCTACACCTTC
CASTQGGANYGYTF
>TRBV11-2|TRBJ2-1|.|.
TGTGCCAGCAGCTTAGAACGAGGGAATGAGCAGTTCTTC
CASSLERGNEQFF
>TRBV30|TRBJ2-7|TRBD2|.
TGTGCCTGGAGACGCGGGGAGGGCGAGCAGTACTTC
CAWRRGEGEQYF
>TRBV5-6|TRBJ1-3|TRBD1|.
TGTGCCAGCAGCCGGGGACAGGGGATTGCAGACACCATATATTTT
CASSRGQGIADTIYF
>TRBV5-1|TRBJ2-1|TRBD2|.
TGCGCCAGCAGCTCCGGGACTAGTCCCAATGAGCAGTTCTTC
CASSSGTSPNEQFF
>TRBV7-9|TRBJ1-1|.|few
TGTGCCAGCAGCTTAGCGGACATTGACACTGAAGCTTTCTTT
CASSLADIDTEAFF
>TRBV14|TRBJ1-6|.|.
TGTGCCAGCAGCCATAGCGGCAGGAATTCACCCCTCCACTTT
CASSHSGRNSPLHF
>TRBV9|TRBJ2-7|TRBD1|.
TGTGCCAGCAGCGAGACAGGGGTCCACGAGCAGTACTTC
CASSETGVHEQYF
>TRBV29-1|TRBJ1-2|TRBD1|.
TGCAGCGTTGAGAACAGGGGAGACTATGGCTACACCTTC
CSVENRGDYGYTF
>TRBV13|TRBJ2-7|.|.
TGTGCCAGCAGCGTAGGGGCTCGGGGGTACGAGCAGTACTTC
CASSVGARGYEQYF
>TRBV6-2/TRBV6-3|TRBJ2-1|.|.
TGTGCCAGCAGTTACTCGATAGGGAGTCCTCAGTTCTTC
CASSYSIGSPQFF
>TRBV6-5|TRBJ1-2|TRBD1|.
TGTGCCAACCGAGGACAGGGGGCTTATGGCTACACCTTC
CANRGQGAYGYTF
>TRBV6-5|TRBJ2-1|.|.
TGTGCCAGCAGTTACACCAGGGGCAATGAGCAGTTCTTC
CASSYTRGNEQFF